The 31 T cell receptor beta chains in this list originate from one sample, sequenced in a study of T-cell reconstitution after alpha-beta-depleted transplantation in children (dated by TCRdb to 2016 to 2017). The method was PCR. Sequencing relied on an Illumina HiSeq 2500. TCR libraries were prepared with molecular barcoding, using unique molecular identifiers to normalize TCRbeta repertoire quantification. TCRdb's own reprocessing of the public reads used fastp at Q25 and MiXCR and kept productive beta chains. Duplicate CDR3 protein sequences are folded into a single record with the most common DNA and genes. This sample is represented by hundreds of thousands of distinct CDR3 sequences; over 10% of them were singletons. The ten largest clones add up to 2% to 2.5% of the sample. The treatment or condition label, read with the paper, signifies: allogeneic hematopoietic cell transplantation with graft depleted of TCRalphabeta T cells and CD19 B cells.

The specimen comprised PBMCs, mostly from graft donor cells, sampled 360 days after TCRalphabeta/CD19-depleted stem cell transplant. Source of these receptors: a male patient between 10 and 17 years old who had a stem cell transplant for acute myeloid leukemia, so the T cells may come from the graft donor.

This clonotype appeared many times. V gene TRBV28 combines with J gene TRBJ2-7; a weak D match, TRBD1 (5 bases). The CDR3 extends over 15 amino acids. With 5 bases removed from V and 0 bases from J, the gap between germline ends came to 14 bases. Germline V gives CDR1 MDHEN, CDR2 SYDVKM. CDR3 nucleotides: TGTGCCAGCAGTGCCCCTAGGGGAAGCTCCTACGAGCAGTACTTC. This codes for CASSAPRGSSYEQYF.

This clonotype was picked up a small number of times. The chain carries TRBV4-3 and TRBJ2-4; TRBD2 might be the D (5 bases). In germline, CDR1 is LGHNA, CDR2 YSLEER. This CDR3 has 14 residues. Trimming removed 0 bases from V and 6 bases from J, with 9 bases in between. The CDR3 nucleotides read TGCGCCAGCAGCCAAGAGGTCCGGGGAAACATTCAGTACTTC. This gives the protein CASSQEVRGNIQYF.

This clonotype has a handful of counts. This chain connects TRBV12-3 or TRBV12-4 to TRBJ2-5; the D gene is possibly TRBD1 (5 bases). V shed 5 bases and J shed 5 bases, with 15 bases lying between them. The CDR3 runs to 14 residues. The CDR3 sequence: CASSPSQVRETQYF. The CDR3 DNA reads TGTGCCAGCAGTCCATCACAGGTTCGGGAGACCCAGTACTTC.

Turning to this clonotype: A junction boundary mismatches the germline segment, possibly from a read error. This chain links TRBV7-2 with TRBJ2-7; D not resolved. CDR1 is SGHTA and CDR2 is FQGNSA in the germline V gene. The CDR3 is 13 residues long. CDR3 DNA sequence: TGTGCCAGCAGTCCCAAGCTTCCCTACGATCAGTACTTC. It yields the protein CASSPKLPYDQYF. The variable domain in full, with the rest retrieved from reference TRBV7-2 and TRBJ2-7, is GAGVSQSPSNKVTEKGKDVELRCDPISGHTALYWYRQSLGQGLEFLIYFQGNSAPDKSGLPSDRFSAERTGGSVSTLTIQRTQQEDSAVYLCASSPKLPYDQYFGPGTRLTVT.

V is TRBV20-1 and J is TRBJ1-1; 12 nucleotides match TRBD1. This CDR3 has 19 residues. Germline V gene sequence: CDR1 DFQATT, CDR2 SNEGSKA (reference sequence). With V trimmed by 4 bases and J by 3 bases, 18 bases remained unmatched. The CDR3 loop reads CSATQTTSRDRGRDTEAFF. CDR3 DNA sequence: TGCAGTGCTACCCAAACAACGTCCCGGGACAGGGGGCGGGACACTGAAGCTTTCTTT.

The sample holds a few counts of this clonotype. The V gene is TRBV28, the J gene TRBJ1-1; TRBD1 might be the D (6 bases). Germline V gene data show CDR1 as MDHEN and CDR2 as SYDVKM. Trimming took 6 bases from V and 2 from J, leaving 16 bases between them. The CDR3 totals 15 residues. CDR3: CASSTGGARNTEAFF. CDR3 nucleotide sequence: TGTGCCAGCAGCACGGGGGGGGCTCGAAACACTGAAGCTTTCTTT.

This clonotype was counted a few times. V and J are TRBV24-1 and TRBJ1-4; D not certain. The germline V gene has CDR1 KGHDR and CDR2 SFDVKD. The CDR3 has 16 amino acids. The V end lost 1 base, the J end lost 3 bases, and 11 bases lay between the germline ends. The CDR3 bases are TGTGCCACCAGTGATTTCCGTTCGGGATCTAATGAAAAACTGTTTTTT. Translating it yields CATSDFRSGSNEKLFF.

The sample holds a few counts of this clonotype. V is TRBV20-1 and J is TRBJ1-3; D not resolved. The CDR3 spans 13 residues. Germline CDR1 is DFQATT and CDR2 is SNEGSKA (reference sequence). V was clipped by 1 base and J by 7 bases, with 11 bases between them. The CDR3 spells CSARVSPPNTIYF. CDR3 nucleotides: TGCAGTGCTAGAGTAAGCCCACCGAACACCATATATTTT.

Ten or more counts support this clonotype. CDR3 protein: CASSLAAWTETNEQFF. CDR3 in DNA: TGTGCCAGCAGCTTAGCAGCTTGGACTGAAACTAATGAGCAGTTCTTC. The chain employs TRBV7-2 and TRBJ2-1; maybe TRBD2 (5 bases). This CDR3 contains 16 residues. CDR1 SGHTA and CDR2 FQGNSA come from the germline V gene. Trimming stripped 0 bases from V and 7 bases from J, with 16 bases between.

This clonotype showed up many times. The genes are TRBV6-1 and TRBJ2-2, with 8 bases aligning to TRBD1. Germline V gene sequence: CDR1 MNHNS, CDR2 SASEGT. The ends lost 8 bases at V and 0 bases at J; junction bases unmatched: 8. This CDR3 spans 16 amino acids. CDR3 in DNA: TGTGCCAGCGACCGAGTACAGGGGGCGAACACCGGGGAGCTGTTTTTT. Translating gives CASDRVQGANTGELFF.

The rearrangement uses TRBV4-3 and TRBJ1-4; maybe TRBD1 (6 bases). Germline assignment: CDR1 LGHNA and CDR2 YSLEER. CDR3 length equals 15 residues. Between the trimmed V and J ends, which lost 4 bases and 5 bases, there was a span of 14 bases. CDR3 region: CASSLLGGSNEKLFF. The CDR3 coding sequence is TGCGCCAGCAGCCTTCTGGGGGGCTCAAATGAAAAACTGTTTTTT.

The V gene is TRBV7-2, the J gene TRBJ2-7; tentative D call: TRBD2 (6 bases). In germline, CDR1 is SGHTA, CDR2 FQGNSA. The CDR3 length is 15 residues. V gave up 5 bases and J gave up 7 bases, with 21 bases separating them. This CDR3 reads CASSPTGSNAGEQYF. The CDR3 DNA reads TGTGCCAGCAGCCCTACCGGGTCTAACGCGGGGGAGCAGTACTTC.

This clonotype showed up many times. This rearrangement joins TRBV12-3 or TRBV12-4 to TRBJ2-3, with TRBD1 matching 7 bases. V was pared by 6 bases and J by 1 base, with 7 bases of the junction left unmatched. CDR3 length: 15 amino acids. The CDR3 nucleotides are TGTGCCAGCAGCCTTGTTCAGGGGGGCACAGATACGCAGTATTTT. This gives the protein CASSLVQGGTDTQYF.

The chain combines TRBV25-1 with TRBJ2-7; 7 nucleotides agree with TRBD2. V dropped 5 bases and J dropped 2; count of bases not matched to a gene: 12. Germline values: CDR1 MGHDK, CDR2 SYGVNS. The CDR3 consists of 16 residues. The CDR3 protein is CASSSLSSGSPYEQYF. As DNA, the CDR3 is TGTGCCAGCAGTAGTCTAAGTAGCGGGTCTCCCTACGAGCAGTACTTC.

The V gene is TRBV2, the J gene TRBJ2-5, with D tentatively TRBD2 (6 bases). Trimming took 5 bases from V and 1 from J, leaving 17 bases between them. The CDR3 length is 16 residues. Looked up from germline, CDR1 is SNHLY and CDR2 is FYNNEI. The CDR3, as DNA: TGTGCCAGCAGTCCGACTAGTGGGAGGTTCCAAGAGACCCAGTACTTC. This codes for CASSPTSGRFQETQYF.

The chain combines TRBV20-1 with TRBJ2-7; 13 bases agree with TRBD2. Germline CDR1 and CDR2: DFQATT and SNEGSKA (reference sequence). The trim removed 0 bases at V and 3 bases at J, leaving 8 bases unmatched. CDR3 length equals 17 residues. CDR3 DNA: TGCAGTGCTAGAGATTATAGGGGACTAGCGGGAAACTACGAGCAGTACTTC. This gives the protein CSARDYRGLAGNYEQYF.

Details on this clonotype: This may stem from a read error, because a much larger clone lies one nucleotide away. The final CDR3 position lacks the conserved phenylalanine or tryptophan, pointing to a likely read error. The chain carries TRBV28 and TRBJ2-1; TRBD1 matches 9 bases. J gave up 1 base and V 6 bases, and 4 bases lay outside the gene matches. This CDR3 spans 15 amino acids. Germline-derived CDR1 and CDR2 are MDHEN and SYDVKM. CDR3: CASSTGTGSYNEQFL. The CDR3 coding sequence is TGTGCCAGCAGCACCGGGACAGGGTCCTACAATGAGCAGTTCTTG.

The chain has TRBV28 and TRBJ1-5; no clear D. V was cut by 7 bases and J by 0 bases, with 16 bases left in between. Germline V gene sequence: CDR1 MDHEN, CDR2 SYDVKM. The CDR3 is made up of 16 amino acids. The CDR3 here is CASNLEEEYSNQPQHF. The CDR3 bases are TGTGCCAGCAACCTCGAGGAGGAGTATAGCAATCAGCCCCAGCATTTT. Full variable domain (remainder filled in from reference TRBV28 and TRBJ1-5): DVKVTQSSRYLVKRTGEKVFLECVQDMDHENMFWYRQDPGLGLRLIYFSYDVKMKEKGDIPEGYSVSREKKERFSLILESASTNQTSMYLCASNLEEEYSNQPQHFGDGTRLSIL.

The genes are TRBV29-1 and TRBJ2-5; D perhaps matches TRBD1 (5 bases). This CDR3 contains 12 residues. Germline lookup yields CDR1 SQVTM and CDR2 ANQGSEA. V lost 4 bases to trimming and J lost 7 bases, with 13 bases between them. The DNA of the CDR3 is TGCAGCGTTGCCATAGGGGAACCGACCCAGTACTTC. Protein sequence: CSVAIGEPTQYF.

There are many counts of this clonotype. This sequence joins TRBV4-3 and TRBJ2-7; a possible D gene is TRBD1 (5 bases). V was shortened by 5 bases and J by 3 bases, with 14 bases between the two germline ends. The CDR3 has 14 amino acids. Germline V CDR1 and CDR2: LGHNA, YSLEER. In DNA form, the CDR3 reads TGCGCCAGCAGCTCCGCAGGGCGAGGCTACGAGCAGTACTTC. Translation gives CASSSAGRGYEQYF.

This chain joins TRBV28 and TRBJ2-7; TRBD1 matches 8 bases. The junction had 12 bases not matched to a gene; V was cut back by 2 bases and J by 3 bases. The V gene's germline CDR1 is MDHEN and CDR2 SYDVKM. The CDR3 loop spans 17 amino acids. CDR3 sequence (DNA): TGTGCCAGCAGTTTAGGACAGGGAAAGTCGAGGTTCTACGAGCAGTACTTC. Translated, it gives CASSLGQGKSRFYEQYF.

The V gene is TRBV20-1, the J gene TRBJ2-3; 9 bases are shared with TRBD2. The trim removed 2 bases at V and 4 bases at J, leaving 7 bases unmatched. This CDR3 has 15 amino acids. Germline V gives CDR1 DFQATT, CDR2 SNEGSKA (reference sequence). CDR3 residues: CSARKRGGGADTQYF. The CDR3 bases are TGCAGTGCTAGAAAGCGGGGCGGGGGGGCAGATACGCAGTATTTT.

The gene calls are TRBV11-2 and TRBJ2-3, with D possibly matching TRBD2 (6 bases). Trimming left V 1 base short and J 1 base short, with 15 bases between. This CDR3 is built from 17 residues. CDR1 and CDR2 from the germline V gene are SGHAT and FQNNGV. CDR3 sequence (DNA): TGTGCCAGCAGCTTAGGTGCGAGACTAGGACGCACAGATACGCAGTATTTT. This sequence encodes CASSLGARLGRTDTQYF. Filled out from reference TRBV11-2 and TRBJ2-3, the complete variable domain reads EAGVAQSPRYKIIEKRQSVAFWCNPISGHATLYWYQQILGQGPKLLIQFQNNGVVDDSQLPKDRFSAERLKGVDSTLKIQPAKLEDSAVYLCASSLGARLGRTDTQYFGPGTRLTVL.

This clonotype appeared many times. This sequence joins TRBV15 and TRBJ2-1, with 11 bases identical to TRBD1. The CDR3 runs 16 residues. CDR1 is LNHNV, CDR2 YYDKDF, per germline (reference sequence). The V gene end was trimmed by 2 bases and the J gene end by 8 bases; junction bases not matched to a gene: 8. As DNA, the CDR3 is TGTGCCACCAGCAGAATCGGACAGGGGGCGGAGGATGAGCAGTTCTTC. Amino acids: CATSRIGQGAEDEQFF.

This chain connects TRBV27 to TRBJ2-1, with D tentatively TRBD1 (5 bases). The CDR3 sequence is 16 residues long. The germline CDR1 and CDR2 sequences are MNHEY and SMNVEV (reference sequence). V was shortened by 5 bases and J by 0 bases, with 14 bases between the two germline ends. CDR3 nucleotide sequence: TGTGCCAGCAGTCCCAGGGTGCTAAGCTCCTACAATGAGCAGTTCTTC. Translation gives CASSPRVLSSYNEQFF.

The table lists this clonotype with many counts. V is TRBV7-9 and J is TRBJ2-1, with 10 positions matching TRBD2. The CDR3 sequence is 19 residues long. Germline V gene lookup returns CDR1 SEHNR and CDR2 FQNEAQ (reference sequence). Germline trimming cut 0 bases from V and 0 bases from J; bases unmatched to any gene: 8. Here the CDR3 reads CASSLALLAGTSSYNEQFF. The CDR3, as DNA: TGTGCCAGCAGCTTAGCTCTACTAGCGGGAACTAGCTCCTACAATGAGCAGTTCTTC.

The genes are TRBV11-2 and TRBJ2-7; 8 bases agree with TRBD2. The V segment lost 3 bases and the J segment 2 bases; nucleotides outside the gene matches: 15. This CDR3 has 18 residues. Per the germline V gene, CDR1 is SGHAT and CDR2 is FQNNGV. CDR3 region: CASSFSHRGGVKTYEQYF. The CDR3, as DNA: TGTGCCAGCAGCTTCAGTCACCGGGGGGGAGTGAAGACCTACGAGCAGTACTTC.

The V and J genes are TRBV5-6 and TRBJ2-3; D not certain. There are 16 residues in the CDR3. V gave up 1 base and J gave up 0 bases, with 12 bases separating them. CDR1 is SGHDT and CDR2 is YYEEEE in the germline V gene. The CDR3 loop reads CASSLSPGPSTDTQYF. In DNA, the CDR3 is TGTGCCAGCAGCTTGAGCCCAGGCCCCAGCACAGATACGCAGTATTTT.

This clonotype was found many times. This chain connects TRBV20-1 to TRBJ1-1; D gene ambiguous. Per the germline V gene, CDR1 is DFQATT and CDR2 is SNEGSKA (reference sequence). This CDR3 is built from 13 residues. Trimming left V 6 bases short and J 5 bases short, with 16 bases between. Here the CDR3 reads CSALNPVGTEAFF. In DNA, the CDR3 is TGCAGTGCACTGAACCCAGTCGGGACTGAAGCTTTCTTT.

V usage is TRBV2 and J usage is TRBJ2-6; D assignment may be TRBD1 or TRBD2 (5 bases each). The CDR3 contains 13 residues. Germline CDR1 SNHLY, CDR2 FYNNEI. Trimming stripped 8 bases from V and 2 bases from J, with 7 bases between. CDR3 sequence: CASLGAGANVLTF. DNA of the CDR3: TGTGCCAGCCTGGGGGCTGGGGCCAACGTCCTGACTTTC.

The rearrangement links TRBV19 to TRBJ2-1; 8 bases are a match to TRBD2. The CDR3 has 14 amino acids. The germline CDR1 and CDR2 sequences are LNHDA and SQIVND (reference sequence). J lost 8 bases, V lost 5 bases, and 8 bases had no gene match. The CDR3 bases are TGTGCCAGTAGTCCCGGGACTAGAGCCTATGAGCAGTTCTTC. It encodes CASSPGTRAYEQFF.